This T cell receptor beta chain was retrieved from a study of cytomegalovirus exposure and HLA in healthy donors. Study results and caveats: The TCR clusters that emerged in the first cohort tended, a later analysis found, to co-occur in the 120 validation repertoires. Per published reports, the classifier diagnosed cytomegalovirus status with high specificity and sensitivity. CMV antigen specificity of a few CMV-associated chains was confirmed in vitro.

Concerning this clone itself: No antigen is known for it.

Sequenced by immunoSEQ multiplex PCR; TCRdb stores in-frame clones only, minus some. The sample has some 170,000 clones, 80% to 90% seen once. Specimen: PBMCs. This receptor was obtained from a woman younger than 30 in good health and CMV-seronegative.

The CDR3 nucleotides read TGTGCCAGCAGTCGGACAGGGATCGGTGCAGATACGCAGTATTTT. It is translated as CASSRTGIGADTQYF. The chain uses TRBV2 and TRBJ2-3; 8 nucleotides line up with TRBD1. CDR1 and CDR2 from the germline V gene are SNHLY and FYNNEI. The CDR3 length is 15 residues. J lost 4 bases, V lost 5 bases, and 8 bases had no gene match.